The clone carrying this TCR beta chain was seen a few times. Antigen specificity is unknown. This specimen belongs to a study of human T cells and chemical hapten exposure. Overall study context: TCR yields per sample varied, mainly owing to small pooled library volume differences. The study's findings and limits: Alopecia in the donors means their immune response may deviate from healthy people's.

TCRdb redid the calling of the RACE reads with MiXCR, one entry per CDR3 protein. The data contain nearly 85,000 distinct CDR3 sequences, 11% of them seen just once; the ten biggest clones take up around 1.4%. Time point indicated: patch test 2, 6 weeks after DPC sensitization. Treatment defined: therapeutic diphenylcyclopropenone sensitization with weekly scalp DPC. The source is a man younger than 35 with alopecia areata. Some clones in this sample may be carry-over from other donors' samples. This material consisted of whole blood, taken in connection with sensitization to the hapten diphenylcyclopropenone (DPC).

The CDR3 DNA sequence: TGTGCCAGCAGCTCGACGGGGGGGTACACTGAAGCTTTCTTT. Its protein product is CASSSTGGYTEAFF. The V call is TRBV13, the J call TRBJ1-1; TRBD1 might be the D (5 bases). The CDR3 is 14 amino acids. The ends were cut back, 4 bases at V and 3 bases at J, with 12 bases in the middle. The germline V gene encodes CDR1 PRHDT and CDR2 FYEKMQ (reference sequence).